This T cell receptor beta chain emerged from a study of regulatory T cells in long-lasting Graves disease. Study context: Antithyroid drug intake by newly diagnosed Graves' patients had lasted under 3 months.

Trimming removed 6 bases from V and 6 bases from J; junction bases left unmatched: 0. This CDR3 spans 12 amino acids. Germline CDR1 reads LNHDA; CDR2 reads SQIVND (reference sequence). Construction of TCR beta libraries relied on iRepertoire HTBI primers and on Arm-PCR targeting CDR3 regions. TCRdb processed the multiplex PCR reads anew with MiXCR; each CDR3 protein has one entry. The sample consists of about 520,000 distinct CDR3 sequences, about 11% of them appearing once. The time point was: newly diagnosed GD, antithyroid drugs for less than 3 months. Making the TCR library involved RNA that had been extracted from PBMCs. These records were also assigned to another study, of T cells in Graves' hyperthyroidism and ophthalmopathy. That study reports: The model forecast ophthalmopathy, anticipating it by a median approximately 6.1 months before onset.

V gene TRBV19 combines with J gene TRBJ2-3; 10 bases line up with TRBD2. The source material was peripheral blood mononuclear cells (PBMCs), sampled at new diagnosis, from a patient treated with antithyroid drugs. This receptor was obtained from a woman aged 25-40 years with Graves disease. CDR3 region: CASRLAGDTQYF. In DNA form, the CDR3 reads TGTGCCAGTAGACTAGCGGGGGATACGCAGTATTTT.